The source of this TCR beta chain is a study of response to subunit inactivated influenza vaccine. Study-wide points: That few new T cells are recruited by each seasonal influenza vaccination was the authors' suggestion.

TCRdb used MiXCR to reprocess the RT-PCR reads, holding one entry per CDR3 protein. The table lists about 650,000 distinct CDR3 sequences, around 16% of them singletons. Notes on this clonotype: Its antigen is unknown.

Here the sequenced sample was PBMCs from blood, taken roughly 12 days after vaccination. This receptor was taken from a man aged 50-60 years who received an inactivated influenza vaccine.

CDR3 sequence (DNA): TGCAGTGCTAGAGATACTAGCGGGAGGAGTAGGACAGATACGCAGTATTTT. This gives the protein CSARDTSGRSRTDTQYF. The V gene is TRBV20-1, the J gene TRBJ2-3; 12 nucleotides align to TRBD2. The V segment lost 0 bases and the J segment 3 bases; nucleotides outside the gene matches: 7. Germline V lookup: CDR1 DFQATT, CDR2 SNEGSKA (reference sequence). This CDR3 is 17 amino acids long.